This T cell receptor beta chain was observed in a study of siplizumab effects on memory and regulatory T cells. The data were produced by immunoSEQ multiplex PCR, yet TCRdb's version contains in-frame clones alone and is incomplete. Altogether some 97,000 clones are present, 92% being singletons, with the ten largest covering 0.65% to 0.8%. CDR1 and CDR2 (germline): SGHKS, YYEKEE (reference sequence). This CDR3 is 15 amino acids long. The J segment lost 5 bases and the V segment lost 4 bases, leaving 6 bases of the junction unmatched. This sequence joins TRBV5-5 and TRBJ2-1; TRBD2 matches 10 bases. This sequence was found in a human donor in good health. Sequencing was carried out using Tregs sorted from blood. CDR3 in amino acids: CASSALGLADNEQFF. DNA for the CDR3: TGTGCCAGCAGCGCCTTAGGACTAGCGGACAATGAGCAGTTCTTC.